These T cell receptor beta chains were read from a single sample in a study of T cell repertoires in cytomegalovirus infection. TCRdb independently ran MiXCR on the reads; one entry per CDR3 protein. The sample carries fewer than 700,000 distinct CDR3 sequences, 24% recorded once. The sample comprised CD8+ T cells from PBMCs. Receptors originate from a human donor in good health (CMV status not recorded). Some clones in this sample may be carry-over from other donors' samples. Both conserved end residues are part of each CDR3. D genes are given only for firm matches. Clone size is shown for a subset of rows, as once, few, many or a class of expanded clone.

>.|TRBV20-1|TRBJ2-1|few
CSARDERYKGVAYNEQFF
TGCAGTGCTAGAGATGAGAGGTATAAGGGGGTAGCCTACAATGAGCAGTTCTTC
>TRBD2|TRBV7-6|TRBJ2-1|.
CASSLGISGGTYNEQFF
TGTGCCAGCAGCTTAGGCATTAGCGGGGGAACCTACAATGAGCAGTTCTTC
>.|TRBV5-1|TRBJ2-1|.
CASNLHNEQFF
TGCGCCAGCAACTTACACAATGAGCAGTTCTTC
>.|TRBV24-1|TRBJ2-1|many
CATSDRSQLPSYNEQFF
TGTGCCACCAGTGACCGAAGTCAGCTACCCTCCTACAATGAGCAGTTCTTC
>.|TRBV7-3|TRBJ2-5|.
CASSFPDRGLRETQYF
TGTGCCAGCAGCTTCCCGGACCGAGGACTAAGAGAGACCCAGTACTTC
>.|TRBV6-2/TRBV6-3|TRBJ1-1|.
CASRERGGPTEAFF
TGTGCCAGCAGGGAACGAGGAGGGCCGACTGAAGCTTTCTTT
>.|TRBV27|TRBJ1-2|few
CASSNSRGYTF
TGTGCCAGCAGCAACTCGCGAGGCTACACCTTC
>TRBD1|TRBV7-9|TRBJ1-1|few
CASIIPGQSNTEAFF
TGTGCCAGCATCATTCCGGGACAGTCGAACACTGAAGCTTTCTTT
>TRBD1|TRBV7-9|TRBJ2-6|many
CASSSWTGRISGANVLTF
TGTGCCAGCAGCTCCTGGACAGGGAGGATCTCTGGGGCCAACGTCCTGACTTTC
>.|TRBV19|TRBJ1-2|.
CASSGSQGNGYTF
TGTGCCAGTAGTGGAAGCCAGGGGAATGGCTACACCTTC
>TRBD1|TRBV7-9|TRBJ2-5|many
CASSATGGIRETQYF
TGTGCCAGCAGCGCGACAGGGGGCATTCGGGAGACCCAGTACTTC
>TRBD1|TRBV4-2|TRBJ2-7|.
CASSRGTGEDEQYF
TGTGCCAGCAGCCGAGGGACAGGGGAAGACGAGCAGTACTTC
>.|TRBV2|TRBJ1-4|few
CASSEGLLGEKLFF
TGTGCCAGCAGTGAGGGGCTATTGGGTGAAAAACTGTTTTTT
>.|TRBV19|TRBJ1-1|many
CASSSQQKKNTEAFF
TGTGCCAGTAGTTCCCAACAGAAAAAGAACACTGAAGCTTTCTTT
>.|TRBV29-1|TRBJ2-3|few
CSVESRADTQYF
TGCAGCGTTGAGTCCAGGGCGGATACGCAGTATTTT
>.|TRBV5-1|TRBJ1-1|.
CASSFLQRNTEAFF
TGCGCCAGCAGCTTTCTACAGAGGAACACTGAAGCTTTCTTT
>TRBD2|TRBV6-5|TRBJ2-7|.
CASRGGSNNEQYF
TGTGCCAGCAGGGGAGGGAGTAATAACGAGCAGTACTTC
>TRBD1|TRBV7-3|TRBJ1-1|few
CASLSTGEVAEAFF
TGTGCCAGCTTATCGACAGGGGAGGTGGCTGAAGCTTTCTTT
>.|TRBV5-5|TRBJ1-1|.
CASSAVGTRGNTEALF
TGTGCCAGCAGCGCCGTTGGGACGCGTGGGAACACTGAAGCTCTCTTT
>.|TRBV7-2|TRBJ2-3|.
CASSFSVRPGPLDMQYF
TGTGCCAGCAGCTTCTCTGTGCGTCCCGGGCCCTTAGATATGCAGTATTTT
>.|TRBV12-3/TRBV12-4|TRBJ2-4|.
CASSEGGADYIQYF
TGTGCCAGCAGCGAGGGGGGGGCTGATTACATTCAGTACTTC
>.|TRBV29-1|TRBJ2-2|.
CSVGGNTGELFF
TGCAGCGTAGGTGGGAACACCGGGGAGCTGTTTTTT
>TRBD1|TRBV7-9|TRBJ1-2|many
CASSPGQGSFGYTF
TGTGCCAGCAGCCCCGGACAGGGAAGTTTTGGCTACACCTTC
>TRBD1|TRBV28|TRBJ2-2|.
CASRTRLGQGDTGELFF
TGTGCCAGCAGGACTCGGTTGGGACAGGGAGACACCGGGGAGCTGTTTTTT
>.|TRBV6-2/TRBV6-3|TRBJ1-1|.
CASSYSNGGTEAFF
TGTGCCAGCAGTTACTCGAACGGGGGCACTGAAGCTTTCTTT
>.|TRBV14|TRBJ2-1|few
CASSQGVRTKTYNEQFF
TGTGCCAGCAGCCAAGGAGTCAGAACGAAAACCTACAATGAGCAGTTCTTC
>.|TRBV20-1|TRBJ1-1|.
CSANGRTQNTEAFF
TGCAGTGCTAACGGAAGAACACAGAACACTGAAGCTTTCTTT
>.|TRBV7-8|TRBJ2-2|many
CASSSRRNKNTGELFF
TGTGCCAGCAGCTCCAGGCGGAATAAGAACACCGGGGAGCTGTTTTTT
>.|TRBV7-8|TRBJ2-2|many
CASSMTMWELFF
TGTGCCAGCAGCATGACAATGTGGGAGCTGTTTTTT
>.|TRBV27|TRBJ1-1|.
CASQQGSNEAFF
TGTGCCAGCCAGCAGGGGAGTAATGAAGCTTTCTTT
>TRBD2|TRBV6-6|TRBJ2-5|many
CASGSSGGYQETQYF
TGTGCCAGCGGTTCTAGCGGGGGTTACCAAGAGACCCAGTACTTC
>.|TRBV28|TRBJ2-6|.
CASGLSRFSGANVLTF
TGTGCCAGCGGTTTAAGTCGGTTCTCTGGGGCCAACGTCCTGACTTTC